Listed below are T cell receptor beta chains from one sample, sequenced in a study of T cell repertoires in ileal Crohn's disease. Sequencing used immunoSEQ multiplex PCR; TCRdb keeps in-frame clones, though not all of them. The sample lists 10,000 to 15,000 clones; more than 80% were seen once. The sample comprised ileal tissue. The receptors originated from an adult with Crohn's disease. The CDR3 runs from the conserved cysteine through the conserved F or W. D genes are given only for firm matches. The size of a clone is reported for some rows only, either as once, few or many, or as a class for expanded clones.

TRBJ1-6 TRBD1 NA TRBV14 TGTGCCAGCAGCCAACATGACAGGGTTAAATCACCCCTCCACTTT CASSQHDRVKSPLHF
TRBJ2-7 NA NA TRBV28 TGTGCCAGCACCCTCGATACAGGGGGGGCCGAGCAGTACTTC CASTLDTGGAEQYF
TRBJ2-5 TRBD1 NA TRBV7-9 TGTGCCAGCAGCCCGTCAGGGGGTTGGGAGACCCAGTACTTC CASSPSGGWETQYF
TRBJ1-5 NA NA TRBV5-1 TGCGCCAGCAGCTTGGGGGCCGACAATCAGCCCCAGCATTTT CASSLGADNQPQHF
TRBJ2-1 NA NA TRBV5-4 TGTGCCAGCAGCACCTCAGCAGGGTTCACCTACAATGAGCAGTTCTTC CASSTSAGFTYNEQFF
TRBJ2-3 NA NA TRBV6-1 TGTGCCAGCAGTGACAGGATCACAGATACGCAGTATTTT CASSDRITDTQYF
TRBJ1-1 TRBD1 few TRBV4-3 TGCGCCAGCAGGTGGGACAGGACCGGAGGGGAAGCTTTCTTT CASRWDRTGGEAFF
TRBJ1-6 NA NA TRBV7-9 TGTGCCAGCAGGGAGTACCGGGGAAAAAAGAATTCACCCCTCCACTTT CASREYRGKKNSPLHF
TRBJ2-7 TRBD2 few TRBV18 TGTGCCAGCTCACCGACTAGCGGGGGGGCTCGGGAGCAGTACTTC CASSPTSGGAREQYF
TRBJ1-3 TRBD1 NA TRBV6-5 TGTGCCAGCAGTTACGCAGGGGGCTCTGGAAACACCATATATTTT CASSYAGGSGNTIYF
TRBJ2-5 TRBD1 NA TRBV6-1 TGTGCCAGCAGTGAAGGACAGGGGCGGCAGACCCAGTACTTC CASSEGQGRQTQYF
TRBJ2-7 NA NA TRBV27 TGTGCCAGCAGTCAATCACTGGCGGGAAGTCACGAGCAGTACTTC CASSQSLAGSHEQYF
TRBJ1-6 NA NA TRBV14 TGTGCCAGCAGCCAAACACAGGGCAGTTCACCCCTCCACTTT CASSQTQGSSPLHF
TRBJ2-7 TRBD2 NA TRBV6-1 TGTGCCAGCAGTGAATTCAGCGGGAGGGTCAACGAGCAGTACTTC CASSEFSGRVNEQYF
TRBJ1-1 NA NA TRBV7-2 TGTGCCAGCAGCTTACAAGGGGACAAGACTGAAGCTTTCTTT CASSLQGDKTEAFF
TRBJ1-5 NA NA TRBV19 TGTGCCAGTAGTATAAGGCAACTAAGGAATCAGCCCCAGCATTTT CASSIRQLRNQPQHF
TRBJ1-1 TRBD1 NA TRBV2 TGTGCCAGCAGTGTAGGACAGGCTAACACTGAAGCTTTCTTT CASSVGQANTEAFF
TRBJ2-5 TRBD2 NA TRBV30 TGTGCCTGGAGCCCGCTGCGGGGGGGGAGAGAGACCCAGTACTTC CAWSPLRGGRETQYF